The 17 T cell receptor beta chains given below trace back to one sample, sequenced in a study of beta chain features in type 1 diabetes. Study results and caveats: Shorter TCRB CDR3s, moderately but significantly so, marked every one of the four CD4+ subsets in Type 1 diabetes patients.

These TCRs' antigens remain unknown. cDNA synthesis used the whole RNA isolate, giving expressed TCRB sequences. The table came from immunoSEQ multiplex PCR; TCRdb's copy has only in-frame clones and leaves some out. The sample holds 640,000 or so clones, 13% seen once. The material sequenced was naive CD4+ T cells from blood. All receptors come from a man between 18 and 35 years old with type 1 diabetes.

The sample holds a few counts of this clone. The CDR3 spells CASSVRAAETEAFF. The CDR3, as DNA: TGTGCCAGCAGCGTCCGGGCCGCGGAGACTGAAGCTTTCTTT. The chain couples TRBV7-2 to TRBJ1-1; D ambiguous. CDR1 and CDR2 (germline): SGHTA, FQGNSA. The V and J ends lost 5 bases and 5 bases respectively, with 15 bases between them. CDR3 length: 14 residues.

The J gene is TRBJ1-2, the V gene TRBV12-2. TRBV12-2 is designated a pseudogene. This CDR3 comprises 14 residues. The CDR3 reads CASRLELSNYGYTF. CDR3 bases: TGTGCAAGTCGCTTAGAGCTATCTAACTATGGCTACACCTTC.

V and J are TRBV28 and TRBJ2-1, with TRBD2 as a possible D gene (6 bases). The germline V gene has CDR1 MDHEN and CDR2 SYDVKM. This CDR3 region has 13 residues. The V end lost 6 bases, the J end lost 6 bases, and 12 bases lay between the germline ends. The CDR3 region is CASSRGAGNEQFF. Written as DNA, the CDR3 is TGTGCCAGCAGCCGCGGGGCCGGCAATGAGCAGTTCTTC.

This clone was seen a few times. The chain is built from TRBV10-3 and TRBJ1-1, with D tentatively TRBD1 (6 bases). CDR3 length: 15 amino acids. CDR1 and CDR2 (germline): ENHRY, SYGVKD. V lost 5 bases to trimming and J lost 2 bases, with 15 bases between them. Written as DNA, the CDR3 is TGTGCCATCAGTAACACCGGGACACCTAACACTGAAGCTTTCTTT. It codes for CAISNTGTPNTEAFF.

J is TRBJ1-1 and V is TRBV6-5; D is possibly TRBD1 (5 bases). The V and J ends lost 2 bases and 5 bases respectively, with 12 bases between them. Germline assignment: CDR1 MNHEY and CDR2 SVGAGI. The CDR3 spans 14 residues. CDR3: CASSYGDGITEAFF. CDR3 nucleotides: TGTGCCAGCAGTTACGGGGACGGCATTACTGAAGCTTTCTTT.

The genes are TRBV5-6 and TRBJ2-5; 9 bases fit TRBD2. V was pared by 2 bases and J by 4 bases, with 6 bases of the junction left unmatched. The CDR3 has 15 amino acids. Germline V gene data show CDR1 as SGHDT and CDR2 as YYEEEE. CDR3 sequence: CASSLSSGGLETQYF. The CDR3 DNA is TGTGCCAGCAGCTTATCAAGCGGGGGGTTAGAGACCCAGTACTTC.

The gene calls are TRBV2 and TRBJ2-2; no clear D gene. The CDR3 spans 13 residues. Germline-derived CDR1 and CDR2 are SNHLY and FYNNEI. With 4 bases removed from V and 5 bases from J, the gap between germline ends came to 8 bases. CDR3 coding DNA: TGTGCCAGCAGTGCGAAGGGTACCGGGGAGCTGTTTTTT. Translated: CASSAKGTGELFF.

This clone was picked up a small number of times. The chain recombines TRBV19 with TRBJ2-5; a weak D match, TRBD1 (6 bases). With 8 bases removed from V and 5 bases from J, the gap between germline ends came to 18 bases. The CDR3 contains 14 residues. Germline V CDR1 and CDR2: LNHDA, SQIVND (reference sequence). CDR3 amino acids: CASGSHDRRETQYF. CDR3 bases: TGTGCCAGTGGCTCCCACGACAGGAGGGAGACCCAGTACTTC.

There are a few counts of this clone. The chain couples TRBV7-2 to TRBJ2-7, with D tentatively TRBD2 (6 bases). Germline V gene data show CDR1 as SGHTA and CDR2 as FQGNSA. V lost 2 bases and J lost 8, with 19 bases in between. This CDR3 comprises 15 residues. The CDR3: CASSLYGGPQVQQYF. Here the CDR3 DNA reads TGTGCCAGCAGCTTATACGGGGGACCACAGGTTCAGCAGTACTTC.

The chain recombines TRBV6-6 with TRBJ2-1; D may be TRBD1 or TRBD2 (6 bases each). V lost 0 bases, J lost 7 bases, and 16 bases lay in between. Germline CDR1 MNHNY, CDR2 SVGAGI (reference sequence). This CDR3 spans 16 amino acids. As DNA, the CDR3 is TGTGCCAGCAGTTACTCCGTTACGGGGGCAGGGAATGAGCAGTTCTTC. It is translated as CASSYSVTGAGNEQFF.

The chain couples TRBV6-5 to TRBJ1-5; possibly TRBD1 for D (5 bases). Trimming removed 6 bases from V and 4 bases from J, with 13 bases in between. CDR3 length equals 14 residues. Germline loops: CDR1 MNHEY, CDR2 SVGAGI. CDR3 in amino acids: CASSPGGINQPQHF. The DNA of the CDR3 is TGTGCCAGCAGCCCCGGGGGTATTAATCAGCCCCAGCATTTT.

The chain joins TRBV10-1 to TRBJ2-7; D not resolved. Germline lookup yields CDR1 WNHNN and CDR2 SYGVQD (reference sequence). The CDR3 sequence is 12 residues long. V was clipped by 1 base and J by 9 bases, with 10 bases between them. CDR3 coding DNA: TGCGCCAGCAGTGAGTACACCACGGGGCAGTACTTC. This sequence encodes CASSEYTTGQYF.

The genes are TRBV14 and TRBJ1-2, with no clear D. The CDR3 is 15 residues long. The V gene's germline CDR1 is SGHDN and CDR2 FVKESK. Trimming took 2 bases from V and 8 from J, leaving 18 bases between them. CDR3 nucleotides: TGTGCCAGCAGCCAAAGGACTGACCCTGGGGTCGGCTACACCTTC. Protein product: CASSQRTDPGVGYTF.

This clone has a handful of counts. The gene calls are TRBV13 and TRBJ2-1; TRBD2 matches at 8 bases. CDR1 PRHDT and CDR2 FYEKMQ come from the germline V gene (reference sequence). Germline trimming cut 5 bases from V and 6 bases from J; bases unmatched to any gene: 9. The CDR3 covers 15 residues. CDR3 sequence: CASSQSGGASNEQFF. As DNA, the CDR3 is TGTGCCAGCAGCCAAAGCGGGGGTGCTTCCAATGAGCAGTTCTTC.

This clone was found a few times. The rearrangement joins TRBV29-1 to TRBJ2-7; 7 nucleotides match TRBD1. The CDR3 contains 13 residues. After removal of 4 bases from V and 2 bases from J, the junction contained 5 bases not matched to a gene. Germline V gives CDR1 SQVTM, CDR2 ANQGSEA. This CDR3 is CSVVGGGPYEQYF. The CDR3 DNA sequence: TGCAGCGTTGTAGGGGGCGGCCCCTACGAGCAGTACTTC.

This clone was observed a single time. The chain couples TRBV10-2 to TRBJ1-2; D is uncertain. This CDR3 is 11 amino acids long. Germline CDR1 and CDR2: WSHSY and SAAADI. Trimming stripped 8 bases from V and 6 bases from J, with 10 bases between. The DNA for the CDR3 is TGCGCCAGCCGAGTAGAGGATGGCTACACCTTC. Translation gives CASRVEDGYTF.

This clone was counted between two and nine times. The chain employs TRBV7-9 and TRBJ1-5; no reliable D call. CDR3 length: 13 residues. V lost 10 bases, J lost 1 base, and 11 bases lay in between. Germline CDR1 and CDR2: SEHNR and FQNEAQ (reference sequence). The chain's CDR3 is CAIATQSNQPQHF. CDR3 bases: TGTGCCATCGCGACCCAGAGCAATCAGCCCCAGCATTTT.